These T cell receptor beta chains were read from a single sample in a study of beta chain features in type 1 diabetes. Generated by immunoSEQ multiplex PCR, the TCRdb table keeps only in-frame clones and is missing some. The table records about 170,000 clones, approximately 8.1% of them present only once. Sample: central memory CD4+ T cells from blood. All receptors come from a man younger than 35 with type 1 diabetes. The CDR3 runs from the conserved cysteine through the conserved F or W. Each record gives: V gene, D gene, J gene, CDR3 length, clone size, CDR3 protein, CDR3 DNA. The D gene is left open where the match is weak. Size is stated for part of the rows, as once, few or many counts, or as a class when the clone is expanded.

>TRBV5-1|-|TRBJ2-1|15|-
CASSELGLALNEQFF
TGCGCCAGCAGCGAGTTGGGACTTGCCTTGAATGAGCAGTTCTTC
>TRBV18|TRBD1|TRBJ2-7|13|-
CASSPPTGNEQYF
TGTGCCAGCTCACCACCGACAGGGAACGAGCAGTACTTC
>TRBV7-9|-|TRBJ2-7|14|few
CASGRDTLPHEQYF
TGTGCCAGCGGCCGGGACACCCTACCCCACGAGCAGTACTTC
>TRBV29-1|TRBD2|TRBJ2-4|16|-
CSVESSGGRAKNIQYF
TGCAGCGTTGAATCTTCGGGCGGGAGAGCCAAAAACATTCAGTACTTC
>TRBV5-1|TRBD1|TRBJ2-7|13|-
CASSLNQGAKQYF
TGCGCCAGCAGCTTGAATCAGGGGGCCAAACAGTACTTC
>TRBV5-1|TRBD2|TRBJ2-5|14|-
CASSLTSGQETQYF
TGCGCCAGCAGCTTAACTAGCGGCCAAGAGACCCAGTACTTC
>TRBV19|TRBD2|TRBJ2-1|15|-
CASRSSTSGIWEQFF
TGTGCCAGTAGATCGTCGACTAGCGGGATTTGGGAGCAGTTCTTC
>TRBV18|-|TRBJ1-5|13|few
CASSLEGGSPQHF
TGTGCCAGCTCACTTGAAGGGGGATCCCCCCAGCATTTT
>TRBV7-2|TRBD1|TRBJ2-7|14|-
CASSSGTGYYEQYF
TGTGCCAGCAGCAGCGGGACAGGGTATTACGAGCAGTACTTC
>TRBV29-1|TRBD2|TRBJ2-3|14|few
CSVSGLESTDTQYF
TGCAGCGTTTCCGGACTAGAAAGCACAGATACGCAGTATTTT
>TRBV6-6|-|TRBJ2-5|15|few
CASSYSGGYVETQYF
TGTGCCAGCAGTTACTCCGGGGGATATGTCGAGACCCAGTACTTC
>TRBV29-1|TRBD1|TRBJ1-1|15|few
CSVSITGTVNTEAFF
TGCAGCGTTTCCATTACCGGGACAGTGAACACTGAAGCTTTCTTT
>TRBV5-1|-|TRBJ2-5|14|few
CASSLEERQETQYF
TGCGCCAGCAGCTTGGAGGAGAGGCAAGAGACCCAGTACTTC
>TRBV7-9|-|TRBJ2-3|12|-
CAGGAGPDTQYF
TGTGCCGGCGGTGCGGGGCCGGATACGCAGTATTTT
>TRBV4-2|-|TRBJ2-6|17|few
CASSQEAGLSGANVLTF
TGTGCCAGCAGCCAAGAGGCAGGGCTCTCTGGGGCCAACGTCCTGACTTTC
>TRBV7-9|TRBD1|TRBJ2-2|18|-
CASSPRRTRDRETGELFF
TGTGCCAGCAGCCCACGCAGAACCCGGGACAGGGAGACCGGGGAGCTGTTTTTT
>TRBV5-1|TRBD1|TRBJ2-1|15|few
CASSLTSTGYNEQFF
TGCGCCAGCAGCTTAACCTCGACAGGGTACAATGAGCAGTTCTTC